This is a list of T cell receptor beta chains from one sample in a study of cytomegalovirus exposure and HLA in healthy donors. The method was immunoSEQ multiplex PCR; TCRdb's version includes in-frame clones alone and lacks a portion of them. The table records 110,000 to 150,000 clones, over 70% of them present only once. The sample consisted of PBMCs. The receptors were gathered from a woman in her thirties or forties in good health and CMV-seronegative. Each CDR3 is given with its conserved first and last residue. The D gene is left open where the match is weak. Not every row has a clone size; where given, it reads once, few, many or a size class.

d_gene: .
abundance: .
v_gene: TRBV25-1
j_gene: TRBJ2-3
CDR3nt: TGTGCCAGCAGACAGTCTAGCACAGATACGCAGTATTTT
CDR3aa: CASRQSSTDTQYF

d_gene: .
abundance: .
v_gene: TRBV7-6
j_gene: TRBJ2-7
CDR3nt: TGTGCCAGCAGCTTAGTAGCGAGCCCCTACGAGCAGTACTTC
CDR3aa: CASSLVASPYEQYF

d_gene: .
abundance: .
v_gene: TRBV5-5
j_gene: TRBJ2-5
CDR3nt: TGTGCCAGCAGCTTGATTAGGGGGACCCAGTACTTC
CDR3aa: CASSLIRGTQYF

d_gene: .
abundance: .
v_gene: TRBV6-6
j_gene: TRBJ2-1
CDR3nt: TGTGCCAGCAGTTACTCGAGTGACTATAATTACAATGAGCAGTTCTTC
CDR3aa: CASSYSSDYNYNEQFF

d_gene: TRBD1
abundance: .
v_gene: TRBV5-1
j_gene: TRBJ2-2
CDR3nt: TGCGCCAGCAGCTCCCGGGACAGTCCACCCGGGGAGCTGTTTTTT
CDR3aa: CASSSRDSPPGELFF

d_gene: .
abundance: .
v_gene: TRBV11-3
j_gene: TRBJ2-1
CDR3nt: TGTGCCAGCAGCTTAGAGGGGGGAGGATACAATGAGCAGTTCTTC
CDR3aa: CASSLEGGGYNEQFF

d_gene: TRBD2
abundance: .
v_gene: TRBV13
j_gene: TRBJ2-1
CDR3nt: TGTGCCAGCAGCTCACATAAAAAATTAGCGGGTTACCTCTACAATGAGCAGTTCTTC
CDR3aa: CASSSHKKLAGYLYNEQFF

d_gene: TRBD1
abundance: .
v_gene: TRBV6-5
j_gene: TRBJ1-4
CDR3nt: TGTGCCAGCAGGCCCGACAGGGTTGAGAAGGAAAAACTGTTTTTT
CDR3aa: CASRPDRVEKEKLFF

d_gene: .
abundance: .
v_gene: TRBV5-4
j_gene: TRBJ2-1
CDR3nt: TGTGCCAGCAGCCCCCGCGGGGGCCTTTACAATGAGCAGTTCTTC
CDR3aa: CASSPRGGLYNEQFF

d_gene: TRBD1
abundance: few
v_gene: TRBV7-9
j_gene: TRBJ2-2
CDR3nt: TGTGCCAGCCGAGGACAGGGGGTAAACACCGGGGAGCTGTTTTTT
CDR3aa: CASRGQGVNTGELFF

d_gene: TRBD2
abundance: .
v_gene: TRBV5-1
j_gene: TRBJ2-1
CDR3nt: TGCGCCAGCAGCTTGGTCGGCGGGGGGACCGACAATGAGCAGTTCTTC
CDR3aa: CASSLVGGGTDNEQFF

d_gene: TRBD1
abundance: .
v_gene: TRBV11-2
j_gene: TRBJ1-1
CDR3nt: TGTGCCAGCAGCTCCCTTTTCCGGACAGGGCTCGGGAACACTGAAGCTTTCTTT
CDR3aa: CASSSLFRTGLGNTEAFF

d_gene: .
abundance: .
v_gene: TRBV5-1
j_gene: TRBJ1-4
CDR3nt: TGCGCCAGCAGCTTGTGGGCAGGGGTTGGAAAACTGTTTTTT
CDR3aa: CASSLWAGVGKLFF

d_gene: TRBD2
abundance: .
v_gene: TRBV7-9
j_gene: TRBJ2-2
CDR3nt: TGTTCCAGCAGCTTTGGTAGCGGGGGTCCTGGCGGGGAGCTGTTTTTT
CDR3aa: CSSSFGSGGPGGELFF

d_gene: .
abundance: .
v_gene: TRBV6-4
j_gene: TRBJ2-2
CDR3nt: TGTGCCAGCAGCGTCGGGCGGGACACCGGGGAGCTGTTTTTT
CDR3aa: CASSVGRDTGELFF

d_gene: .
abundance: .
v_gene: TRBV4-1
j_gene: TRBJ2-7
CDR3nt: TGCGCCAGCAGCCTAGGACAGTCCTACGAGCAGTACTTC
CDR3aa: CASSLGQSYEQYF

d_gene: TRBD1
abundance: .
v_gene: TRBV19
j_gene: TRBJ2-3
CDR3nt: TGTGCCAGTAGTATAGGTTCAGGGGGCATAATTACAGATACGCAGTATTTT
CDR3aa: CASSIGSGGIITDTQYF

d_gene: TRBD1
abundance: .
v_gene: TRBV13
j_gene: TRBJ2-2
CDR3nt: TGTGCCAGCAGCCGCACGGGACAGGGAAACACCGGGGAGCTGTTTTTT
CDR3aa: CASSRTGQGNTGELFF

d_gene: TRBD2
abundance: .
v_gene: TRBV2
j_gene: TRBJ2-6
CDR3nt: TGTGCCCGGGGGGAAGGGTTCTCTGGGGCCAACGTCCTGACTTTC
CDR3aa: CARGEGFSGANVLTF

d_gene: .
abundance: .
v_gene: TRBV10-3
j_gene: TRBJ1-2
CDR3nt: TGTGCCATCAGCCGACACCGGGACAACACTAACTATGGCTACACCTTC
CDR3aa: CAISRHRDNTNYGYTF

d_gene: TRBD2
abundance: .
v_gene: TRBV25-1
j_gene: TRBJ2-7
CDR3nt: TGTGCCAGCCTTTCGGCGGGGGGCTACGAGCAGTACTTC
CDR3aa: CASLSAGGYEQYF

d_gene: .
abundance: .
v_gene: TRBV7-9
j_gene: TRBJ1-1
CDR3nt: TGTGCCAGCAGCTTATTTAGCCAGGGAAGGTCTGAAGCTTTCTTT
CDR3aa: CASSLFSQGRSEAFF

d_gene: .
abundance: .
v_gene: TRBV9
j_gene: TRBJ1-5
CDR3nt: TGTGCCAGCAGCGCCGTGGGGGGAGATCAGCCCCAGCATTTT
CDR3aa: CASSAVGGDQPQHF

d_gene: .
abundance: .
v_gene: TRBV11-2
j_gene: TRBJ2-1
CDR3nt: TGTGCCAGCAGCTTAGGCGACAGCTCCTACAATGAGCAGTTCTTC
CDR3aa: CASSLGDSSYNEQFF

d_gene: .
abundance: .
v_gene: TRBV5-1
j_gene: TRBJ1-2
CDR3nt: TGCGCCAGCAGCTTGGAGGGGTATGGCTACACCTTC
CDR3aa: CASSLEGYGYTF

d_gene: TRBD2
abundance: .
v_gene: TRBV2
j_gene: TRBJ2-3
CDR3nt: TGTGCCAGCCAAGGGACTAGCGGGGGCCCAGATACGCAGTATTTT
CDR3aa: CASQGTSGGPDTQYF

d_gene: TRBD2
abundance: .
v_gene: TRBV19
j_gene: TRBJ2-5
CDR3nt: TGTGCCAGTAAGGGGACTAGCGGGGATCAAGAGACCCAGTACTTC
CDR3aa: CASKGTSGDQETQYF

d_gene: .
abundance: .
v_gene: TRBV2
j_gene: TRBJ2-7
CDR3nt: TGTGCCAGCAGTTTGCAGGGATACTCCTACGAGCAGTACTTC
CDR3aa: CASSLQGYSYEQYF

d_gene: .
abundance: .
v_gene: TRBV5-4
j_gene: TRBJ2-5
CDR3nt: TGTGCCAGCAGCAAACAAGCGGGCGTGTACCAAGAGACCCAGTACTTC
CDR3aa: CASSKQAGVYQETQYF

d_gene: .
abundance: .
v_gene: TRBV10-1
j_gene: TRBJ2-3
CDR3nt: TGCGCCAGCAGCGGACAATTGAGCACAGATACGCAGTATTTT
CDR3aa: CASSGQLSTDTQYF

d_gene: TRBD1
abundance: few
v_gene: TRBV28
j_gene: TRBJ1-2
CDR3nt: TGTGCCAGCAGTCCAAGACAGGGAAGTGGTTATGGCTACACCTTC
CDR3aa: CASSPRQGSGYGYTF

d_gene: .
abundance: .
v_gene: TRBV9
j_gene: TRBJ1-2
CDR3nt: TGTGCCAGCAGCGCAACACCCCTCGATGGCTACACCTTC
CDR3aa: CASSATPLDGYTF

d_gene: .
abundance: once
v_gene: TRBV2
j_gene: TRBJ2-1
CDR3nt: TGTGCCAGCAGTTTGGGTATGAGCGGTTACAATGAGCAGTTCTTC
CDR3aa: CASSLGMSGYNEQFF

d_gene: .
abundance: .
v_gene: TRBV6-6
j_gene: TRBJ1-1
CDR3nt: TGTGCCAGCAGTTACCTCGACAGGAACACTGAAGCTTTCTTT
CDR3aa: CASSYLDRNTEAFF

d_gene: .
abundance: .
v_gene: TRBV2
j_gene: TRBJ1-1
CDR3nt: TGTGCCAGCAGAGAGACAGTCGCTGAAGCTTTCTTT
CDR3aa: CASRETVAEAFF

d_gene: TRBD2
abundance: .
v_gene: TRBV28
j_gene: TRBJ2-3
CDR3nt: TGTGCCAGCAATATAGCGGGGAGCACAGATACGCAGTATTTT
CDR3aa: CASNIAGSTDTQYF

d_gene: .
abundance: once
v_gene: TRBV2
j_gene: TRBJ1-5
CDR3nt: TGTGCCAGCAGTGAAATTGGTAAGGGGCCCCTCTATCAGCCCCAGAATTTT
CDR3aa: CASSEIGKGPLYQPQNF

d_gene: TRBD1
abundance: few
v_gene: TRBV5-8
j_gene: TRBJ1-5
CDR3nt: TGTGCCAGCAGCTTAGGACAGGTAGGCAATCAGCCCCAGCATTTT
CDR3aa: CASSLGQVGNQPQHF

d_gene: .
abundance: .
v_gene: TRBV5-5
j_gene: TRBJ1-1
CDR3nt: TGTGCCAGCAGCTTGGTATGGGTAGCATCGAACACTGAAGCTTTCTTT
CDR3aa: CASSLVWVASNTEAFF

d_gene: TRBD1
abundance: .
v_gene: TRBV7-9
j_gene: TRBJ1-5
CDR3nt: TGTTCCAGCAGCTTGGGACAGGACAATCAGCCCCAGCATTTT
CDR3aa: CSSSLGQDNQPQHF

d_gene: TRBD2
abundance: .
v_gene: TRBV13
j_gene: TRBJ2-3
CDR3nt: TGTGCCAGCTCCAAGCGGGGGGCCGGCACAGATACGCAGTATTTT
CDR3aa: CASSKRGAGTDTQYF

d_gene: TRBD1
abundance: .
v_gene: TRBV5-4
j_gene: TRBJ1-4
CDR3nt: TGTGCCAGCAGCTTGGCGGTGGCAAACAGGGGTAATGAAAAACTGTTTTTT
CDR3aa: CASSLAVANRGNEKLFF

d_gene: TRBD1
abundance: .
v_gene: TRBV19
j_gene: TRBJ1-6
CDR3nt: TGTGCCAGTACCCACAAGGGACAGGGCAATTCACCCCTCCACTTT
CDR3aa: CASTHKGQGNSPLHF

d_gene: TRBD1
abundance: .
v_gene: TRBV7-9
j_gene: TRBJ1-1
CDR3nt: TGTTCCAGCAGCTCGACAGGGGGCTACCTCTCTAACACTGAAGCTTTCTTT
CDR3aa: CSSSSTGGYLSNTEAFF

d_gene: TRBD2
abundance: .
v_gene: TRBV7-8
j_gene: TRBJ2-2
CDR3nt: TGTGCCAGCAGCTTAACCCAGACTAGCGGGGGTCATCCAGGCGGGGAGCTGTTTTTT
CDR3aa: CASSLTQTSGGHPGGELFF

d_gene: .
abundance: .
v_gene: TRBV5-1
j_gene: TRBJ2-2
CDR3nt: TGCGCCAGCAGCCCCGTAGTGGGGCGCGACACCGGGGAGCTGTTTTTT
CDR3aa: CASSPVVGRDTGELFF

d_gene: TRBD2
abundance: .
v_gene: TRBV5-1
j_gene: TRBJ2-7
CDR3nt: TGCGCCAGCAGCCTTAGCGGGAGGGCTGGGTACGAGCAGTACTTC
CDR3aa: CASSLSGRAGYEQYF

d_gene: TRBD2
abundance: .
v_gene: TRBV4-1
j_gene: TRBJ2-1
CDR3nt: TGCGCCAGCAGCGTCCCGGGACTAGCTTTTCATGAGCAGTTCTTC
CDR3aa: CASSVPGLAFHEQFF

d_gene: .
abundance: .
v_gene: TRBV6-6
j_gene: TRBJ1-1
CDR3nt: TGTGCCAGCAGTCCATTACAGGGAGGGGACACTGAAGCTTTCTTT
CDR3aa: CASSPLQGGDTEAFF

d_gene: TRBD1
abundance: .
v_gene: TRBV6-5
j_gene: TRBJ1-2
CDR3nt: TGTGCCAGCAGTTACGGGGGACAGGGGGCGCGCGGCTACACCTTC
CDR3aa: CASSYGGQGARGYTF

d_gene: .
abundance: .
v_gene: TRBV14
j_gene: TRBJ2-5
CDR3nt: TGTGCCAGCAGCCAAGGGATACTAGCCCCTCAAGAGACCCAGTACTTC
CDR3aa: CASSQGILAPQETQYF

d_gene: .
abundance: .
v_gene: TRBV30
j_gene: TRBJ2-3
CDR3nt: TGTGCCTGGACAGGGGTTTGGACAGATACGCAGTATTTT
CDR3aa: CAWTGVWTDTQYF

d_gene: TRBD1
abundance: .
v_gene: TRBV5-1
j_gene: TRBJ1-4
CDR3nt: TGCGCCAGCAGCCCGACAGGGGGCTGGGCTGAAAAACTGTTTTTT
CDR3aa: CASSPTGGWAEKLFF

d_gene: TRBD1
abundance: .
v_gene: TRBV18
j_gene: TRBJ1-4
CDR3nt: TGTGCCAGCTCACCATTCGACAGGGCAACTAATGAAAAACTGTTTTTT
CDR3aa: CASSPFDRATNEKLFF

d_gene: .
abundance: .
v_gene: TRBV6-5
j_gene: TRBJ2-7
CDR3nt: TGTGCCAGCAGTTACCTCAAAGGGGGGGCTTCAAGGGAGCAGTACTTC
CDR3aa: CASSYLKGGASREQYF

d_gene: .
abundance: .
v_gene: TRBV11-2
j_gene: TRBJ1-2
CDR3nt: TGTGCCAGCAGCCCCATTTTTAGTTATGGCTACACCTTC
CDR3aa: CASSPIFSYGYTF

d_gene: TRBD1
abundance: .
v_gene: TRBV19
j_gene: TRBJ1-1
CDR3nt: TGTGCCAGTAGTCCCTGGGGTCGACAGGGTCAGCCTGAAGCTTTCTTT
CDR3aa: CASSPWGRQGQPEAFF